These 32 T cell receptor beta chains originate from one sample sequenced in a study of blood T cell repertoires in COVID-19. The protocol was immunoSEQ multiplex PCR, while the TCRdb copy is restricted to in-frame clones and leaves out a portion. The data show about 320,000 clones, with about 82% seen just once and just over 7% held by the top ten. Sequencing was done on a sample of peripheral blood. These receptors all stem from a human donor in a cohort sampled during active COVID-19.

This clone was seen once. The V and J genes are TRBV6-5 and TRBJ1-5; D possibly corresponds to TRBD1 (5 bases). Germline CDR1 and CDR2: MNHEY and SVGAGI. Trimming removed 5 bases at V and 4 bases at J, with 12 bases between. CDR3 length equals 14 residues. CDR3 amino acids: CASSRQGLNQPQHF. In DNA, the CDR3 is TGTGCCAGCAGTAGGCAGGGATTAAATCAGCCCCAGCATTTT.

The rearrangement links TRBV5-8 to TRBJ2-1, with 7 bases aligning to TRBD2. There are 15 residues in the CDR3. V was clipped by 0 bases and J by 4 bases; unmatched bases: 4. Per the germline V gene, CDR1 is SGHTS and CDR2 is YDEGEE. CDR3 bases: TGTGCCAGCAGCTTGGGAGCGGGGCCTTACAATGAGCAGTTCTTC. Amino acid sequence: CASSLGAGPYNEQFF.

The rearrangement joins TRBV20-1 to TRBJ2-1, with D maybe TRBD1 (6 bases). Germline-derived CDR1 and CDR2 are DFQATT and SNEGSKA (reference sequence). Trimming removed 3 bases from V and 9 bases from J, with 9 bases in between. The CDR3 length is 11 residues. In DNA form, the CDR3 reads TGCAGTGCTAGCCTGGGGGCTGAGCAGTTCTTC. It is translated as CSASLGAEQFF.

The chain recombines TRBV15 with TRBJ2-2; D perhaps matches TRBD1 (6 bases). Trimming removed 5 bases from V and 0 bases from J, with 13 bases in between. CDR3 length equals 16 residues. Germline CDR1 LNHNV, CDR2 YYDKDF (reference sequence). This CDR3 is CATSQGQKANTGELFF. DNA of the CDR3: TGTGCCACCAGCCAAGGACAGAAAGCGAACACCGGGGAGCTGTTTTTT. Supplemented by reference TRBV15 and TRBJ2-2, the full variable domain reads DAMVIQNPRYQVTQFGKPVTLSCSQTLNHNVMYWYQQKSSQAPKLLFHYYDKDFNNEADTPDNFQSRRPNTSFCFLDIRSPGLGDTAMYLCATSQGQKANTGELFFGEGSRLTVL.

CDR3 sequence (DNA): TGCAGCGGTCGGTATGACTATGGCTACACCTTC. Translation gives CSGRYDYGYTF. The chain couples TRBV29-1 to TRBJ1-2, with D unclear. Per germline, CDR1 SQVTM and CDR2 ANQGSEA. Trimming stripped 7 bases from V and 3 bases from J, with 9 bases between. The length of the CDR3 is 11 residues.

The rearrangement uses TRBV5-1 and TRBJ1-2; D is undetermined. Trimming cost V 3 bases and J 3 bases, with 3 bases left between them. The CDR3 contains 11 residues. Germline V gene lookup returns CDR1 SGHRS and CDR2 YFSETQ. CDR3 DNA: TGCGCCAGCAGCTCCTACTATGGCTACACCTTC. It encodes CASSSYYGYTF.

The chain links TRBV19 to TRBJ1-3; 7 bases map to TRBD1. This CDR3 contains 14 residues. Germline CDR1 LNHDA, CDR2 SQIVND (reference sequence). The J segment lost 2 bases and the V segment lost 4 bases, leaving 2 bases of the junction unmatched. CDR3 amino acids: CASSSDRAGNTIYF. For the CDR3, the DNA is TGTGCCAGTAGTAGCGACAGGGCTGGAAACACCATATATTTT.

The chain joins TRBV6-2 or TRBV6-3 to TRBJ2-4; the match to TRBD1 covers 8 bases. The CDR3 runs to 16 residues. V was pared by 7 bases and J by 1 base, with 9 bases of the junction left unmatched. Per the germline V gene, CDR1 is MNHEY and CDR2 is SVGEGT. CDR3 bases: TGTGCCAGCACCCCTACCCGGACAGGGGCCAAAAACATTCAGTACTTC. Protein sequence: CASTPTRTGAKNIQYF.

This clone was counted a single time. The V and J genes are TRBV10-3 and TRBJ2-7; 9 bases line up with TRBD1. CDR3 size: 15 residues. CDR1 is ENHRY, CDR2 SYGVKD, per germline. Germline trimming cut 8 bases from V and 0 bases from J; bases unmatched to any gene: 8. The CDR3 nucleotides are TGTGCCATCGGTACCGGGACAGGGAGCTCCTACGAGCAGTACTTC. Translation gives CAIGTGTGSSYEQYF.

V usage is TRBV6-5 and J usage is TRBJ1-2; tentative D call: TRBD1 (5 bases). The germline V and J ends were trimmed by 11 bases and 5 bases, with 12 bases remaining between them. Germline V gene data show CDR1 as MNHEY and CDR2 as SVGAGI. The CDR3 spans 11 residues. CDR3 bases: TGTGCCGGCGGACAAAAGTATGGCTACACCTTC. This encodes CAGGQKYGYTF.

The rearrangement uses TRBV7-3 and TRBJ1-2; D gene unclear. Deletions cut 2 bases from V and 0 bases from J, with 7 bases between. The CDR3 has 14 amino acids. The germline V gene has CDR1 SGHTA and CDR2 FQGTGA. DNA for the CDR3: TGTGCCAGCAGCTTAGGGCCTACTAACTATGGCTACACCTTC. Encoded protein: CASSLGPTNYGYTF.

The chain is built from TRBV15 and TRBJ1-2; tentative D call: TRBD1 (6 bases). The CDR3 sequence is 15 residues long. V lost 11 bases to trimming and J lost 0 bases, with 19 bases between them. CDR1 and CDR2 from the germline V gene are LNHNV and YYDKDF (reference sequence). The CDR3 reads CAADSGGATNYGYTF. CDR3 nucleotide sequence: TGTGCCGCGGACAGTGGGGGCGCCACTAACTATGGCTACACCTTC.

This clone was seen more than once but under ten times. The rearrangement uses TRBV29-1 and TRBJ1-2, with 11 nucleotides matching TRBD1. In germline, CDR1 is SQVTM, CDR2 ANQGSEA. The CDR3 loop spans 13 amino acids. The V gene end was trimmed by 5 bases and the J gene end by 8 bases; junction bases not matched to a gene: 7. The CDR3 nucleotides are TGCAGCGTTCCCGGACAGGGGGCGGACGGCTACACCTTC. Protein sequence: CSVPGQGADGYTF.

The chain recombines TRBV4-1 with TRBJ1-1; D gene ambiguous. The CDR3 extends over 11 amino acids. Germline values: CDR1 MGHRA, CDR2 YSYEKL. The V end lost 3 bases, the J end lost 10 bases, and 9 bases lay between the germline ends. The CDR3 here is CASSHHQSAFF. The CDR3 DNA follows: TGCGCCAGCAGCCACCATCAATCAGCTTTCTTT.

The genes are TRBV5-5 and TRBJ2-7; 7 bases map to TRBD2. CDR3 length: 16 amino acids. The V gene end was trimmed by 4 bases and the J gene end by 2 bases; junction bases not matched to a gene: 12. The V gene's germline CDR1 is SGHKS and CDR2 YYEKEE (reference sequence). The CDR3 region is CASSPQTPSGTYEQYF. The CDR3 DNA reads TGTGCCAGCAGCCCCCAAACCCCTAGCGGAACCTACGAGCAGTACTTC. The complete variable domain, with remaining parts taken from reference TRBV5-5 and TRBJ2-7, reads DAGVTQSPTHLIKTRGQQVTLRCSPISGHKSVSWYQQVLGQGPQFIFQYYEKEERGRGNFPDRFSARQFPNYSSELNVNALLLGDSALYLCASSPQTPSGTYEQYFGPGTRLTVT.

The genes are TRBV5-1 and TRBJ1-1; D gene uncertain. V gave up 0 bases and J gave up 10 bases, with 16 bases separating them. The CDR3 totals 14 residues. CDR1 and CDR2 (germline): SGHRS, YFSETQ. CDR3 DNA: TGCGCCAGCAGCTTGGAAAGGCGGTTCGTAGGAGCTTTCTTT. Amino acid sequence: CASSLERRFVGAFF.

J is TRBJ2-3 and V is TRBV3-1 (or the pseudogene TRBV3-2); TRBD2 aligns across 11 bases. Germline V gene data show CDR1 as LGHDT and CDR2 as YNNKEL (reference sequence). The CDR3 is made up of 15 amino acids. Trimming took 6 bases from V and 2 from J; bases not matched to a gene: 4. The CDR3 DNA sequence: TGTGCCAGCAGTTCTAGCGGGGGGTACACAGATACGCAGTATTTT. Its protein is CASSSSGGYTDTQYF.

This clone was counted between two and nine times. This sequence joins TRBV27 and TRBJ2-7, with 7 positions matching TRBD1. V shed 5 bases and J 4 bases; nucleotides not matched to a gene: 5. There are 13 residues in the CDR3. CDR1 MNHEY and CDR2 SMNVEV come from the germline V gene (reference sequence). CDR3 amino acids: CASSGTQGYEQYF. As DNA, the CDR3 is TGTGCCAGCAGTGGGACACAGGGGTACGAGCAGTACTTC.

This sequence joins TRBV25-1 and TRBJ2-7, with D tentatively TRBD2 (6 bases). The CDR3 extends over 14 amino acids. CDR1 is MGHDK, CDR2 SYGVNS, per germline. Deletions cut 4 bases from V and 4 bases from J, with 14 bases between. The CDR3 bases are TGTGCCAGCAGTGGCGGGGACCGAGATTACGAGCAGTACTTC. This encodes CASSGGDRDYEQYF.

This clone was observed a handful of times. The chain uses TRBV4-2 and TRBJ2-7; 14 bases fit TRBD2. Germline V gene data show CDR1 as LGHNA and CDR2 as YNFKEQ. The CDR3 spans 16 residues. Losses at the gene ends were 3 bases for V and 3 bases for J; bases not matched to a gene: 4. CDR3 coding DNA: TGTGCCAGCAGCCAGGGGACTAGCGGGGGCTACTACGAGCAGTACTTC. It codes for CASSQGTSGGYYEQYF.

The chain is built from TRBV11-2 and TRBJ1-1; TRBD1 matches 8 bases. Germline CDR1 and CDR2: SGHAT and FQNNGV. J lost 6 bases, V lost 6 bases, and 12 bases had no gene match. The CDR3 runs 15 residues. Here the CDR3 reads CASRPNSQGDSEAFF. The CDR3 bases are TGTGCCAGCAGACCGAACTCACAGGGGGACTCTGAAGCTTTCTTT.

The V and J genes are TRBV30 and TRBJ2-7; 7 bases map to TRBD2. This CDR3 is 12 amino acids long. After removal of 0 bases from V and 4 bases from J, the junction contained 0 bases not matched to a gene. The germline CDR1 and CDR2 sequences are GTSNPN and SVGIG (reference sequence). The CDR3 sequence: CAWSVAGYEQYF. CDR3 DNA: TGTGCCTGGAGTGTAGCGGGATACGAGCAGTACTTC.

This clone appeared a single time. The chain has TRBV3-1 (or the pseudogene TRBV3-2) and TRBJ2-3; D remains unclear. Germline lookup yields CDR1 LGHDT and CDR2 YNNKEL (reference sequence). The CDR3 has 12 amino acids. V was clipped by 1 base and J by 5 bases, with 4 bases between them. The CDR3 sequence: CASSQVIDTQYF. Here the CDR3 DNA reads TGTGCCAGCAGCCAAGTTATAGATACGCAGTATTTT.

The chain combines TRBV5-6 with TRBJ2-7, with D maybe TRBD1 (6 bases). The germline V gene has CDR1 SGHDT and CDR2 YYEEEE. Trimming removed 1 base from V and 2 bases from J, with 16 bases in between. The CDR3 has 16 amino acids. The CDR3 DNA follows: TGTGCCAGCAGCTTGTATACGGCAGGGGTGACCTACGAGCAGTACTTC. Protein: CASSLYTAGVTYEQYF.

The chain links TRBV9 to TRBJ2-3, with 7 bases that match TRBD2. Per the germline V gene, CDR1 is SGDLS and CDR2 is YYNGEE. This CDR3 has 17 residues. With V trimmed by 0 bases and J by 0 bases, 7 bases remained unmatched. CDR3 amino acids: CASSVDRGGTSTDTQYF. Here the CDR3 DNA reads TGTGCCAGCAGCGTAGATCGGGGAGGGACTAGCACAGATACGCAGTATTTT.

The V and J genes are TRBV5-1 and TRBJ1-4; D not resolved. V was shortened by 0 bases and J by 2 bases, with 5 bases between the two germline ends. Germline V gene lookup returns CDR1 SGHRS and CDR2 YFSETQ. The CDR3 is 14 amino acids. The CDR3 region is CASSLGETNEKLFF. The CDR3 region has the DNA TGCGCCAGCAGCTTGGGGGAGACTAATGAAAAACTGTTTTTT.

Only a few counts were recorded for this clone. The chain has TRBV5-4 and TRBJ1-3, with 8 bases matching TRBD1. Germline V gene data show CDR1 as SGHNT and CDR2 as YYREEE (reference sequence). CDR3 size: 16 residues. With 4 bases clipped from V and 0 bases from J, the junction kept 6 bases outside the gene matches. The CDR3 here is CASSRDRQSSGNTIYF. The CDR3 DNA follows: TGTGCCAGCAGCAGGGACAGGCAGAGCTCTGGAAACACCATATATTTT.

The sample holds a few counts of this clone. The genes are TRBV5-1 and TRBJ1-5, with 8 bases lining up with TRBD1. The CDR3 runs to 15 residues. Germline CDR1 and CDR2: SGHRS and YFSETQ. The J segment lost 1 base and the V segment lost 4 bases, leaving 4 bases of the junction unmatched. The DNA of the CDR3 is TGCGCCAGCAGCCCGACAGGGGAGAGCAATCAGCCCCAGCATTTT. Residues: CASSPTGESNQPQHF.

The V gene is TRBV12-5, the J gene TRBJ2-1; 7 bases fit TRBD1. Losses at the gene ends were 1 base for V and 8 bases for J; bases not matched to a gene: 8. The CDR3 consists of 15 residues. Germline V lookup: CDR1 LGHNT, CDR2 FRNRAP. This chain's CDR3 is CASGLEPTGAYEQFF. In DNA form, the CDR3 reads TGTGCTAGTGGTTTGGAACCAACAGGGGCCTATGAGCAGTTCTTC.

The rearrangement joins TRBV27 to TRBJ2-5, with D maybe TRBD1 (5 bases). This CDR3 has 13 residues. Germline V gives CDR1 MNHEY, CDR2 SMNVEV (reference sequence). Trimming shortened V by 3 bases and J by 5 bases, and 10 bases separated the two germline ends. The CDR3 here is CASSFVGHETQYF. CDR3 coding DNA: TGTGCCAGCAGTTTTGTGGGGCATGAGACCCAGTACTTC.

J is TRBJ1-3 and V is TRBV6-5, with 10 bases matching TRBD1. Germline V gene lookup returns CDR1 MNHEY and CDR2 SVGAGI. This CDR3 spans 15 amino acids. With 5 bases clipped from V and 9 bases from J, the junction kept 10 bases outside the gene matches. The CDR3, as DNA: TGTGCCAGCAGTCCGAACCGGGACAGGGGAGGCACCATATATTTT. Translated: CASSPNRDRGGTIYF.

As for this clone: Distinct nucleotide sequences in the sample also encode this CDR3. The J gene is TRBJ2-7, the V gene TRBV14; perhaps TRBD1 as D (5 bases). Germline loops: CDR1 SGHDN, CDR2 FVKESK. The V end was cut by 1 base, the J end by 3 bases, with 7 bases between. CDR3 length: 13 amino acids. The CDR3 sequence is CASSQGQGYEQYF. CDR3 sequence (DNA): TGTGCCAGCAGCCAAGGGCAGGGCTACGAGCAGTACTTC. The full variable domain, its missing parts supplied by reference TRBV14 and TRBJ2-7, is EAGVTQFPSHSVIEKGQTVTLRCDPISGHDNLYWYRRVMGKEIKFLLHFVKESKQDESGMPNNRFLAERTGGTYSTLKVQPAELEDSGVYFCASSQGQGYEQYFGPGTRLTVT.